The clone carrying this T cell receptor (beta chain) was seen at least ten times. Its target is unknown. The record originates from a study of neurological immune-mediated disorders. Points from the study as a whole: Across subjects, no CDR3 amino acid sequence appeared in expanded clones of more than one subject, a finding that suggested private repertoires in all groups. The most TCR clonal expansion was seen in HTLV-1-associated myelopathy, and the least was seen in multiple sclerosis, which fell below healthy controls.

This CDR3 contains 16 residues. From germline, CDR1 is MGHRA and CDR2 YSYEKL. The V end lost 4 bases, the J end lost 2 bases, and 17 bases lay between the germline ends. A 10-nucleotide random UMI tagged transcripts in template-switch 5'RACE cDNA synthesis. TCRdb processed the 5' RACE reads anew with MiXCR; each CDR3 protein has one entry. The data show 25,000 to 35,000 distinct CDR3 sequences, approximately 1.5% seen once. The TCR originated in a woman aged 25 to 39 with multiple sclerosis. Sequencing was performed on PBMCs. V gene TRBV4-1 combines with J gene TRBJ1-1; D ambiguous. CDR3 loop: CASSPQVGLTNTEAFF. The CDR3 DNA follows: TGCGCCAGCAGCCCGCAAGTCGGGCTTACAAACACTGAAGCTTTCTTT.